Below, one T cell receptor beta chain is given with its context. The sample is drawn from a study of blood T cell repertoires in COVID-19. Data came from immunoSEQ multiplex PCR; TCRdb stores just in-frame clones and leaves some out. The sample consists of tens of thousands of clones, more than 80% of them appearing once. The J segment lost 2 bases and the V segment lost 4 bases, leaving 5 bases of the junction unmatched. Germline CDR1 and CDR2: SGHRS and YFSETQ. CDR3 length: 14 amino acids. The TCR sequence derives from a human donor in a cohort sampled during active COVID-19. The source material was peripheral blood. The rearrangement links TRBV5-1 to TRBJ1-2; 7 positions agree with TRBD1. The CDR3 bases are TGCGCCAGCAGCGCCGCAGGGGGAAACTATGGCTACACCTTC. As protein: CASSAAGGNYGYTF.